This paragraph reports one T cell receptor (beta chain). MiXCR was run by TCRdb on the reads, yielding one entry per CDR3 protein. Counted here are 510,000 or so distinct CDR3 sequences, around 27% occurring once; the ten biggest clones make up over 10%. These data belong to a study of T cell repertoires in cytomegalovirus infection. Looking at the study overall: Both CMV infection and a matching HLA type were indicated by public TCR beta signatures.

Germline V gene lookup returns CDR1 KGHDR and CDR2 SFDVKD. CDR3 length equals 16 residues. V shed 4 bases and J shed 4 bases, with 18 bases lying between them. The gene calls are TRBV24-1 and TRBJ1-2; a weak D match, TRBD1 (6 bases). The sequencing sample was made of PBMCs. This sequence was found in a human donor in good health (CMV status not recorded). Some clones in this sample may be carry-over from other donors' samples. The CDR3 spells CATSDPQGGTPYGYTF. The CDR3, as DNA: TGTGCCACCAGTGACCCTCAGGGCGGGACACCCTATGGCTACACCTTC.